A selection of T cell receptor beta chains follows, all from one sample in a study of T cell changes during pregnancy in multiple sclerosis. TCRdb's copy holds only in-frame clones and misses some; the assay was immunoSEQ multiplex PCR. The sample yields tens of thousands of clones, around nine tenths seen once. The sequencing here drew on CD4+ T cells from peripheral blood mononuclear cells, taken in the first trimester of pregnancy. The receptor set was obtained from a female donor in good health, enrolled as a control in a pregnancy study. Both conserved end residues are part of each CDR3. A D gene is named only where the DNA matches it firmly. Where a row states a size, it is once, few, many or the class of an expanded clone; other rows omit it.

clone_size,j_call,v_call,d_call,cdr3_aa,cdr3_nt
-,TRBJ1-6,TRBV5-5,-,CASSLSLSGKDHF,TGTGCCAGCAGCTTAAGTCTCAGCGGGAAAGACCACTTT
-,TRBJ2-7,TRBV5-6,TRBD2,CASSLLAGGPYEQYF,TGTGCCAGCAGCTTGCTAGCGGGGGGACCATACGAGCAGTACTTC
few,TRBJ1-6,TRBV5-5,-,CASSLPGMGSPLHF,TGTGCCAGCAGCTTGCCGGGGATGGGCTCACCCCTCCACTTT
-,TRBJ1-1,TRBV7-2,-,CASSYITTNTEAFF,TGTGCCAGCAGCTATATTACAACGAACACTGAAGCTTTCTTT
-,TRBJ2-7,TRBV9,TRBD1,CASSAGQGAMHEQYF,TGTGCCAGCAGCGCGGGACAGGGGGCGATGCACGAGCAGTACTTC
-,TRBJ1-1,TRBV5-4,TRBD1,CATRTGWNTEAFF,TGTGCCACCCGGACAGGATGGAACACTGAAGCTTTCTTT
-,TRBJ2-1,TRBV14,-,CASSQERGQFLYNEQFF,TGTGCCAGCAGCCAAGAGCGGGGACAGTTCCTTTACAATGAGCAGTTCTTC
-,TRBJ2-5,TRBV28,TRBD2,CASSWTRAETQYF,TGTGCCAGCAGTTGGACTAGAGCAGAGACCCAGTACTTC
-,TRBJ2-5,TRBV29-1,-,CSVPGVGLQETQYF,TGCAGCGTTCCCGGTGTGGGGCTCCAAGAGACCCAGTACTTC
-,TRBJ2-5,TRBV7-8,-,CASSLELRETQYF,TGTGCCAGCAGCTTAGAATTGAGGGAGACCCAGTACTTC
-,TRBJ2-5,TRBV6-6,TRBD2,CASSNLAGGGETQYF,TGTGCCAGCAGTAACTTAGCGGGAGGCGGGGAGACCCAGTACTTC
-,TRBJ1-2,TRBV21-1,-,CASSSDRDAAEANYGYTF,TGTGCCAGCAGCTCCGACAGGGACGCGGCGGAGGCTAACTATGGCTACACCTTC
-,TRBJ2-5,TRBV5-1,TRBD2,CASSPGGVLASRQETQYF,TGCGCCAGCAGCCCGGGAGGGGTGCTAGCTAGTAGACAAGAGACCCAGTACTTC
once,TRBJ2-7,TRBV28,-,CASSFGQYEQYF,TGTGCCAGCAGTTTTGGTCAGTACGAGCAGTACTTC
-,TRBJ1-3,TRBV30,-,CAWSVPVSGSGNTIYF,TGTGCCTGGAGTGTACCTGTTTCGGGATCTGGAAACACCATATATTTT
few,TRBJ2-1,TRBV4-1,TRBD2,CASSQARTSGWNEQFF,TGCGCCAGCAGCCAAGCCCGGACTAGCGGGTGGAATGAGCAGTTCTTC
-,TRBJ2-1,TRBV7-8,TRBD2,CASSLLGTSGRSGEQFF,TGTGCCAGCAGCTTATTGGGGACTAGCGGGAGATCCGGGGAGCAGTTCTTC
once,TRBJ2-1,TRBV21-1,-,CASSKDGRADPYNEQFF,TGTGCCAGCAGCAAAGATGGTAGAGCGGACCCCTACAATGAGCAGTTCTTC
-,TRBJ1-6,TRBV18,-,CASSPETRESPLHF,TGTGCCAGCTCACCTGAGACACGGGAATCACCCCTCCACTTT
-,TRBJ2-7,TRBV28,-,CASSFSGNEQYF,TGTGCCAGCAGTTTTTCGGGGAACGAGCAGTACTTC
-,TRBJ2-3,TRBV7-2,-,CASSLVSTDTQYF,TGTGCCAGCAGCTTAGTGTCTACAGATACGCAGTATTTT
-,TRBJ2-7,TRBV19,TRBD1,CASSIGAGGYEQYF,TGTGCCAGTAGTATAGGGGCAGGGGGCTACGAGCAGTACTTC
few,TRBJ2-5,TRBV6-5,-,CASGSGLDQYF,TGTGCCAGCGGGTCCGGGTTGGACCAGTACTTC
-,TRBJ2-3,TRBV7-7,TRBD1,CASSLGTGGPFGTDTQYF,TGTGCCAGCAGCCTGGGGACAGGGGGACCGTTTGGCACAGATACGCAGTATTTT
-,TRBJ2-5,TRBV4-1,-,CASSQGGGMETQYF,TGCGCCAGCAGCCAGGGCGGGGGCATGGAGACCCAGTACTTC
-,TRBJ2-2,TRBV6-5,-,CASRPSWANTGELFF,TGTGCCAGCAGACCGTCTTGGGCCAACACCGGGGAGCTGTTTTTT
-,TRBJ2-3,TRBV10-2,-,CASSARTYTDTQYF,TGCGCCAGCAGTGCTAGGACTTACACAGATACGCAGTATTTT
once,TRBJ2-1,TRBV7-2,-,CASSPLATYNEQFF,TGTGCCAGCAGCCCTCTGGCGACATACAATGAGCAGTTCTTC
-,TRBJ1-6,TRBV11-2,-,CASSLTAQGSSYNSPLHF,TGTGCCAGCAGCTTAACAGCCCAGGGGAGCTCCTATAATTCACCCCTCCACTTT
-,TRBJ2-2,TRBV9,-,CASSVSGSSTGELFF,TGTGCCAGCAGCGTATCCGGGAGTTCCACCGGGGAGCTGTTTTTT
-,TRBJ2-3,TRBV6-4,TRBD2,CASSYIAGPLNPWYF,TGTGCCAGCAGTTATATAGCGGGCCCACTTAATCCCTGGTATTTT
-,TRBJ2-3,TRBV7-2,TRBD1,CASSSNRGADTQYF,TGTGCCAGCAGCTCGAACAGGGGGGCAGATACGCAGTATTTT
-,TRBJ2-5,TRBV7-2,TRBD1,CASSLVHRGREETQYF,TGTGCCAGCAGCTTAGTACACAGGGGACGAGAAGAGACCCAGTACTTC
-,TRBJ1-6,TRBV7-9,TRBD1,CASSLALGGGFNSPLHF,TGTGCCAGCAGCTTAGCGTTAGGGGGCGGTTTTAATTCACCCCTCCACTTT
-,TRBJ2-3,TRBV30,-,CAWSVVAGTDTQYF,TGTGCCTGGAGTGTGGTAGCGGGCACAGATACGCAGTATTTT
-,TRBJ2-3,TRBV27,-,CASSLTHRHTDTQYF,TGTGCCAGCAGTTTGACCCACAGACACACAGATACGCAGTATTTT
-,TRBJ2-6,TRBV27,-,CASSLRSSSGANVLTF,TGTGCCAGCAGTTTACGGAGCAGCTCTGGGGCCAACGTCCTGACTTTC
-,TRBJ2-7,TRBV19,TRBD2,CASSIFGTSRYEQYF,TGTGCCAGTAGTATCTTCGGGACTAGCAGATACGAGCAGTACTTC
-,TRBJ2-5,TRBV5-1,TRBD2,CASTRGGSETQYF,TGCGCCAGCACTCGGGGGGGATCTGAGACCCAGTACTTC
-,TRBJ1-6,TRBV18,-,CASSESSYNSPLHF,TGTGCCAGCTCTGAGAGCTCCTATAATTCACCCCTCCACTTT
once,TRBJ2-3,TRBV7-9,-,CASSLGTSTDTQYF,TGTGCCAGCAGCCTTGGGACTAGCACAGATACGCAGTATTTT
-,TRBJ2-1,TRBV20-1,-,CSARGRQEQFF,TGCAGTGCTAGGGGTAGACAGGAGCAGTTCTTC
-,TRBJ2-4,TRBV7-2,TRBD2,CASSLGGGSINIQYF,TGTGCCAGCAGCTTAGGTGGCGGGAGCATTAACATTCAGTACTTC
-,TRBJ1-5,TRBV5-5,TRBD1,CASSLAGTGGPSNQPQHF,TGTGCCAGCAGCTTGGCCGGGACAGGGGGCCCTAGCAATCAGCCCCAGCATTTT
-,TRBJ2-4,TRBV4-1,TRBD1,CASSHPLRDRVHIQYF,TGCGCCAGCAGCCACCCGCTGAGGGACAGGGTGCACATTCAGTACTTC
-,TRBJ1-1,TRBV9,TRBD1,CASSVGTGPPGEAFF,TGTGCCAGCAGCGTAGGGACAGGGCCGCCCGGTGAAGCTTTCTTT